Each of the 21 T cell receptor beta chains below was sequenced from the same sample in a study of beta chain features in type 1 diabetes. Study observations and caveats: In all four CD4+ subsets, TCRB CDR3 length was significantly, moderately reduced in type 1 diabetes.

TCRB transcripts that were expressed got sequenced, as all of the isolated RNA had been reverse transcribed. Data came from immunoSEQ multiplex PCR; TCRdb stores just in-frame clones and leaves some out. The table has hundreds of thousands of clones, over 13% seen once. Their target antigens are unknown. Input material: naive CD4+ T cells from blood. These receptor sequences come from a man aged 18 to 29 with type 1 diabetes.

In this sample, this clone turned up a few times. The J gene is TRBJ1-3, the V gene TRBV2; D gene uncertain. From germline, CDR1 is SNHLY and CDR2 FYNNEI. The CDR3 runs to 16 residues. The ends were cut back, 4 bases at V and 0 bases at J, with 13 bases in the middle. CDR3 region: CASSADGRISGNTIYF. The CDR3 bases are TGTGCCAGCAGTGCTGACGGACGGATCTCTGGAAACACCATATATTTT.

This clone was observed a handful of times. The CDR3 DNA reads as TGTGCCAGCAGTCTCGGGGGCGGCGGTAATTCACCCCTCCACTTT. It yields the protein CASSLGGGGNSPLHF. This sequence joins TRBV27 and TRBJ1-6; a possible D gene is TRBD1 (6 bases). Germline V gene data show CDR1 as MNHEY and CDR2 as SMNVEV (reference sequence). V gave up 5 bases and J gave up 6 bases, with 14 bases separating them. The CDR3 runs to 15 residues.

V and J are TRBV4-1 and TRBJ1-5, with 9 bases aligning to TRBD1. This CDR3 is built from 16 residues. Germline V gene data show CDR1 as MGHRA and CDR2 as YSYEKL. The ends lost 3 bases at V and 6 bases at J; junction bases unmatched: 9. The CDR3 sequence: CASSQENRGRGQPQHF. The CDR3 bases are TGCGCCAGCAGCCAGGAGAACAGGGGGCGAGGTCAGCCCCAGCATTTT.

The chain employs TRBV4-2 and TRBJ2-7, with D perhaps TRBD2 (5 bases). Trimming pared 0 bases from V and 9 bases from J, leaving 18 bases between. This CDR3 contains 15 residues. Germline V lookup: CDR1 LGHNA, CDR2 YNFKEQ. The CDR3 loop reads CASSQDKEAPLPQYF. In DNA, the CDR3 is TGTGCCAGCAGCCAAGATAAGGAGGCCCCGCTCCCGCAGTACTTC.

This chain joins TRBV4-2 and TRBJ1-6, with 11 bases aligning to TRBD1. J was trimmed by 8 bases and V by 1 base; bases with no gene match: 7. This CDR3 comprises 17 residues. Germline assignment: CDR1 LGHNA and CDR2 YNFKEQ. CDR3 in amino acids: CASSQVLGTGGDSPLHF. CDR3 DNA sequence: TGTGCCAGCAGCCAAGTCTTGGGGACAGGGGGGGATTCACCCCTCCACTTT.

The V and J genes are TRBV19 and TRBJ1-2; D call uncertain. Germline V CDR1 and CDR2: LNHDA, SQIVND (reference sequence). The V end was cut by 4 bases, the J end by 4 bases, with 4 bases between. The CDR3 length is 11 residues. This chain's CDR3 is CASSSGYGYTF. In nucleotides, the CDR3 is TGTGCCAGTAGTAGCGGCTATGGCTACACCTTC.

This clone has a handful of counts. The V and J genes are TRBV13 and TRBJ1-4, with 9 bases lining up with TRBD1. Germline V gene data show CDR1 as PRHDT and CDR2 as FYEKMQ (reference sequence). The CDR3 totals 19 residues. The J segment lost 0 bases and the V segment lost 5 bases, leaving 13 bases of the junction unmatched. In DNA, the CDR3 is TGTGCCAGCAGCCTGGGACAGGGTGGACGTACTGCAACTAATGAAAAACTGTTTTTT. The encoded protein is CASSLGQGGRTATNEKLFF.

As DNA, the CDR3 is TGCGCCAGCAGCGACAACACAGAGACCCAGTACTTC. Its translation: CASSDNTETQYF. The chain recombines TRBV4-3 with TRBJ2-5; D not certain. In germline, CDR1 is LGHNA, CDR2 YSLEER. V was trimmed by 5 bases and J by 4 bases, leaving 8 bases between them. The CDR3 has 12 residues.

The chain joins TRBV29-1 to TRBJ2-2, with 9 nucleotides matching TRBD2. The V and J ends lost 7 bases and 0 bases, in that order; junction bases with no gene match: 3. Per germline, CDR1 SQVTM and CDR2 ANQGSEA. This CDR3 region has 14 residues. The CDR3 protein is CSARLAANTGELFF. The CDR3 DNA sequence: TGCAGCGCTCGACTAGCGGCGAACACCGGGGAGCTGTTTTTT.

This clone was detected only a few times. The chain combines TRBV7-3 with TRBJ1-2, with D unclear. V gave up 5 bases and J gave up 0 bases, with 19 bases separating them. The CDR3 length is 17 residues. Germline V lookup: CDR1 SGHTA, CDR2 FQGTGA. Written as DNA, the CDR3 is TGTGCCAGCAGCCCCACCCCTGAATCCGGATCTAACTATGGCTACACCTTC. This gives the protein CASSPTPESGSNYGYTF. Supplemented by reference TRBV7-3 and TRBJ1-2, the full variable domain reads GAGVSQTPSNKVTEKGKYVELRCDPISGHTALYWYRQSLGQGPEFLIYFQGTGAADDSGLPNDRFFAVRPEGSVSTLKIQRTERGDSAVYLCASSPTPESGSNYGYTFGSGTRLTVV.

The V gene is TRBV28, the J gene TRBJ2-2, with a tentative D call TRBD1 (5 bases). The CDR3 totals 13 residues. V lost 6 bases and J 7 bases, leaving 12 bases between the germline ends. Germline V gene sequence: CDR1 MDHEN, CDR2 SYDVKM. This CDR3 reads CASRWGRIGELFF. DNA of the CDR3: TGTGCCAGCAGATGGGGCCGGATCGGGGAGCTGTTTTTT.

V and J are TRBV4-1 and TRBJ1-3, with D unresolved. The germline V gene encodes CDR1 MGHRA and CDR2 YSYEKL. Trimming removed 4 bases from V and 4 bases from J, with 8 bases in between. This CDR3 has 13 amino acids. The CDR3: CASSPDLGNTIYF. The CDR3 coding sequence is TGCGCCAGCAGCCCGGACCTAGGAAACACCATATATTTT.

Only a few counts were recorded for this clone. V gene TRBV27 combines with J gene TRBJ1-1; D gene ambiguous. CDR1 MNHEY and CDR2 SMNVEV come from the germline V gene (reference sequence). The CDR3 has 13 residues. V dropped 2 bases and J dropped 4 bases, with 8 bases sitting between them. In DNA, the CDR3 is TGTGCCAGCAGTTTAGAGGAGGGCACTGAAGCTTTCTTT. This sequence encodes CASSLEEGTEAFF.

The V and J genes are TRBV6-5 and TRBJ2-7; tentatively, D is TRBD2 (5 bases). The germline V gene has CDR1 MNHEY and CDR2 SVGAGI. The CDR3 is 13 residues long. The V gene lost 6 bases and the J gene lost 2 bases, with 11 bases spanning the gap. The CDR3 spells CASSDRGAYEQYF. CDR3 nucleotides: TGTGCCAGCAGCGACCGGGGAGCCTACGAGCAGTACTTC.

The sample holds a few counts of this clone. The junction shows a germline mismatch at one end, possibly a read error. V usage is TRBV7-7 and J usage is TRBJ2-6; D gene unclear. The V gene's germline CDR1 is SSHAT and CDR2 FNYEAQ (reference sequence). This CDR3 has 15 residues. CDR3 region: CASSYSGSGANVLTF. The CDR3 nucleotides are TGTGCTAGCAGCTACTCGGGCTCTGGGGCCAACGTCCTGACTTTC. Using reference TRBV7-7 and TRBJ2-6 for the parts outside the CDR3, the full variable domain is GAGVSQSPRYKVTKRGQDVTLRCDPISSHATLYWYQQALGQGPEFLTYFNYEAQPDKSGLPSDRFSAERPEGSISTLTIQRTEQRDSAMYRCASSYSGSGANVLTFGAGSRLTVL.

This clone was picked up a small number of times. This sequence joins TRBV9 and TRBJ2-3; possible D gene TRBD2, 5 bases. The CDR3 covers 17 residues. V lost 0 bases, J lost 0 bases, and 14 bases lay in between. CDR1 and CDR2 from the germline V gene are SGDLS and YYNGEE. The CDR3 nucleotides read TGTGCCAGCAGCGTAGCCGGTAGCGCAACTAGCACAGATACGCAGTATTTT. It yields the protein CASSVAGSATSTDTQYF.

J is TRBJ2-7 and V is TRBV27; D unresolved. Germline V lookup: CDR1 MNHEY, CDR2 SMNVEV (reference sequence). The CDR3 sequence is 14 residues long. V was cut by 8 bases and J by 4 bases, with 18 bases left in between. The CDR3, as DNA: TGTGCCAGCGGATTAAGATACCCACAGTACGAGCAGTACTTC. It encodes CASGLRYPQYEQYF.

V usage is TRBV6-5 and J usage is TRBJ2-7, with 7 positions matching TRBD1. V gave up 5 bases and J gave up 6 bases; unmatched junction bases: 7. Germline V lookup: CDR1 MNHEY, CDR2 SVGAGI. The CDR3 sequence is 13 residues long. The CDR3 nucleotides read TGTGCCAGCAGTGGACAGGTAATGGGCGAGCAGTACTTC. Translating gives CASSGQVMGEQYF.

V usage is TRBV7-2 and J usage is TRBJ1-6; D gene unclear. The CDR3 is made up of 16 amino acids. Looked up from germline, CDR1 is SGHTA and CDR2 is FQGNSA. Trimming cost V 1 base and J 9 bases, with 16 bases left between them. DNA of the CDR3: TGTGCCAGCAGCTTAGAGGGAGGGTGGGTCAGTTCACCCCTCCACTTT. This encodes CASSLEGGWVSSPLHF.

A few counts support this clone. The J gene is TRBJ2-3, the V gene TRBV29-1, with 11 bases that match TRBD2. Trimming removed 7 bases from V and 1 base from J; junction bases left unmatched: 4. Germline-derived CDR1 and CDR2 are SQVTM and ANQGSEA. This CDR3 contains 14 residues. The CDR3 nucleotides read TGCAGCGGCGAACTAGCGGGAGGCACAGATACGCAGTATTTT. Its translation: CSGELAGGTDTQYF.

The sample holds a few counts of this clone. As DNA, the CDR3 is TGCGCCAGCAGAAGAGCGGGATCGAACACCGGGGAGCTGTTTTTT. It codes for CASRRAGSNTGELFF. The chain joins TRBV4-1 to TRBJ2-2; 7 nucleotides match TRBD2. V shed 6 bases, J shed 0 bases, and the junction held 4 bases outside the gene matches. The CDR3 covers 15 residues. Germline V gives CDR1 MGHRA, CDR2 YSYEKL.